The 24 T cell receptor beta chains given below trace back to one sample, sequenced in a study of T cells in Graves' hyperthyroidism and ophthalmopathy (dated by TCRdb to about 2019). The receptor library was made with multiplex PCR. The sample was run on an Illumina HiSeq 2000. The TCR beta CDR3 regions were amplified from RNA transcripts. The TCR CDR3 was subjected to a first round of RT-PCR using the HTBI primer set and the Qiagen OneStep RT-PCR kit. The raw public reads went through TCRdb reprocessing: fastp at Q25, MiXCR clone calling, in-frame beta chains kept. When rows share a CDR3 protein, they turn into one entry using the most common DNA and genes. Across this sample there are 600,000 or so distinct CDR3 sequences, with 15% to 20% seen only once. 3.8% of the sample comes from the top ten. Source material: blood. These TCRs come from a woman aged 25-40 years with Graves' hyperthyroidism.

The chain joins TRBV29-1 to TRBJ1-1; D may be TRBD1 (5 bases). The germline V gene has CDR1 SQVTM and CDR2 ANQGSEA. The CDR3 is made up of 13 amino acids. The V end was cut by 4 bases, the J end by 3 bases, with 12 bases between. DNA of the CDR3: TGCAGCGTTGCGGGGGGGGAGGACACTGAAGCTTTCTTT. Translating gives CSVAGGEDTEAFF.

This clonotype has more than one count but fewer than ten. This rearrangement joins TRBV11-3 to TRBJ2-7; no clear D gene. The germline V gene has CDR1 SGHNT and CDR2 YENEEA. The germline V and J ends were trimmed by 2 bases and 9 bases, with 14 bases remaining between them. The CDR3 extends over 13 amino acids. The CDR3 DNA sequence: TGTGCCAGCAGCTTAAAAGTCACGGTCGTGCAGTACTTC. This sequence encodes CASSLKVTVVQYF.

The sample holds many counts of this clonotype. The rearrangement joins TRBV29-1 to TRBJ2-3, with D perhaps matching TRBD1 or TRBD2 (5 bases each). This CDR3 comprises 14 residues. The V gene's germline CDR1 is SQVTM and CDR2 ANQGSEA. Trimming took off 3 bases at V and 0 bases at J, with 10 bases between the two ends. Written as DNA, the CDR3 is TGCAGCGTTGAGGTGGGGGAAAGCACAGATACGCAGTATTTT. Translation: CSVEVGESTDTQYF.

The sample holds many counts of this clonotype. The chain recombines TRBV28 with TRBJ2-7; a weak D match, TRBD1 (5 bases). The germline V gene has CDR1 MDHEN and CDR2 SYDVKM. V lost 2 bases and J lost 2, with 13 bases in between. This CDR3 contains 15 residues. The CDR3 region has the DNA TGTGCCAGCAGTTTAGGAAGGGGAAGACCCTACGAGCAGTACTTC. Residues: CASSLGRGRPYEQYF.

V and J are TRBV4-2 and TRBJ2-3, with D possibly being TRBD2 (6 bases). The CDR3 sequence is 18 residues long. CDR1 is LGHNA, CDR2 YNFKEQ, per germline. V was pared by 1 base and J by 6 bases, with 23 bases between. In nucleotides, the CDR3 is TGTGCCAGCAGCCAAGGGGTCGGTCTAGCCGCCCGGGGGGATACGCAGTATTTT. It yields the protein CASSQGVGLAARGDTQYF.

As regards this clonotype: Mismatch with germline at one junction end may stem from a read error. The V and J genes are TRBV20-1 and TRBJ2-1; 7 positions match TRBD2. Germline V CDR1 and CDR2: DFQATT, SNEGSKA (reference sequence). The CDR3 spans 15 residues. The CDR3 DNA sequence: TGCAGTGCTAGAGATCCTAGCGGAGACTACAATGAGCAGCTCTTC. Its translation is CSARDPSGDYNEQLF.

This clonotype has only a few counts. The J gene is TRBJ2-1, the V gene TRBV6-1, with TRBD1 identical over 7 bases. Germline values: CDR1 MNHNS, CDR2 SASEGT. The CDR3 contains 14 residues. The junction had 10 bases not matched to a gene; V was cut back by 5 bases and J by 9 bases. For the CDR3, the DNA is TGTGCCAGCAGTTATGATAGGGGGCTAGGTGAGCAGTTCTTC. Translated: CASSYDRGLGEQFF.

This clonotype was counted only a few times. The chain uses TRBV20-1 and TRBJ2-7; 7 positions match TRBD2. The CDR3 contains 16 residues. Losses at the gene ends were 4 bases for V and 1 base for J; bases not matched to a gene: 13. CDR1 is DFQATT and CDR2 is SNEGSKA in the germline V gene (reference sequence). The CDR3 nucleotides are TGCAGTGCTACGTCGACTGGCGGGAGTGGTTCCTACGAGCAGTACTTC. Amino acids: CSATSTGGSGSYEQYF.

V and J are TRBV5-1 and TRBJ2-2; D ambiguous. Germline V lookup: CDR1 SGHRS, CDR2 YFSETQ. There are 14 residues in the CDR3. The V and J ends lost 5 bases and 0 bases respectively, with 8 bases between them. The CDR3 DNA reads TGCGCCAGCAGTCAGAACGCGAACACCGGGGAGCTGTTTTTT. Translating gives CASSQNANTGELFF.

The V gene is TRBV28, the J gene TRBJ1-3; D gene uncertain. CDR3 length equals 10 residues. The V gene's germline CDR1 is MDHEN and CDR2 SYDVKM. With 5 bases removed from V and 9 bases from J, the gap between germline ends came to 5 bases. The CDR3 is CASSGITIYF. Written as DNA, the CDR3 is TGTGCCAGCAGTGGGATCACCATATATTTT.

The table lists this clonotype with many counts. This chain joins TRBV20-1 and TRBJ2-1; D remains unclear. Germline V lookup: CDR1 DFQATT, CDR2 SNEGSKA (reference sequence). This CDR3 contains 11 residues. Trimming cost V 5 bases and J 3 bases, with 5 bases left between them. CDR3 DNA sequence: TGCAGTGCTCTCCTCTACAATGAGCAGTTCTTC. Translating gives CSALLYNEQFF.

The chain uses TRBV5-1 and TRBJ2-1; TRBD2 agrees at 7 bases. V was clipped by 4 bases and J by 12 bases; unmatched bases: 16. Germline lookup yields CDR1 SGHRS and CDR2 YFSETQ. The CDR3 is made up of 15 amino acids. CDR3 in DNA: TGCGCCAGCAGCCTGTGGGCAGGGACCCGCGGGGGGCAGTTCTTC. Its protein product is CASSLWAGTRGGQFF.

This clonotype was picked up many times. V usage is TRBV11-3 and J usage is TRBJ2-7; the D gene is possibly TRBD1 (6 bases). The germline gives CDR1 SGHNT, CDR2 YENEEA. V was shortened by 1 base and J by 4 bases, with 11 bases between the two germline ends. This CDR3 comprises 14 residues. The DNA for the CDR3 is TGTGCCAGCAGCTTAGCCAGGGGTTGGTACGAGCAGTACTTC. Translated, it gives CASSLARGWYEQYF.

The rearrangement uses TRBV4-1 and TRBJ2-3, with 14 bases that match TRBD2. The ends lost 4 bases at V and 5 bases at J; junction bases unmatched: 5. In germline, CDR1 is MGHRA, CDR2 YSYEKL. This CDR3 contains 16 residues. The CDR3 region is CASSRGTSGRIDTQYF. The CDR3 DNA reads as TGCGCCAGCAGCCGAGGGACTAGCGGGAGAATAGATACGCAGTATTTT.

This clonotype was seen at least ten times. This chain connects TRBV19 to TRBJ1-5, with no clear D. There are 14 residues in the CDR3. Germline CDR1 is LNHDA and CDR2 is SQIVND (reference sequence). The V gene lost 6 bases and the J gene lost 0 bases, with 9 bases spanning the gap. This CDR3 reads CASRPEYSNQPQHF. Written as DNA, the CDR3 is TGTGCCAGTAGGCCAGAGTATAGCAATCAGCCCCAGCATTTT. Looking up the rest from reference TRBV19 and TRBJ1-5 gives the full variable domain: DGGITQSPKYLFRKEGQNVTLSCEQNLNHDAMYWYRQDPGQGLRLIYYSQIVNDFQKGDIAEGYSVSREKKESFPLTVTSAQKNPTAFYLCASRPEYSNQPQHFGDGTRLSIL.

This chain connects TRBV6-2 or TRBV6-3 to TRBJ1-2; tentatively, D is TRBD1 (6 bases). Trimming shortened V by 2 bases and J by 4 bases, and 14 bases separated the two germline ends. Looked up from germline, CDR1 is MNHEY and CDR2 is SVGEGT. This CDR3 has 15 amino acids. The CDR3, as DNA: TGTGCCAGCAGTTACGGTGGGGGCACAACCTATGGCTACACCTTC. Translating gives CASSYGGGTTYGYTF.

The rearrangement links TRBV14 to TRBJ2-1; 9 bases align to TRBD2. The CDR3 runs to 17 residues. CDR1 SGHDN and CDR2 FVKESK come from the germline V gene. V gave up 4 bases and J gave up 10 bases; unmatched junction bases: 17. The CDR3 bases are TGTGCCAGCAGCCCTCAGGATTGGACTAGCGTTTTCGGGGAGCAGTTCTTC. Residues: CASSPQDWTSVFGEQFF.

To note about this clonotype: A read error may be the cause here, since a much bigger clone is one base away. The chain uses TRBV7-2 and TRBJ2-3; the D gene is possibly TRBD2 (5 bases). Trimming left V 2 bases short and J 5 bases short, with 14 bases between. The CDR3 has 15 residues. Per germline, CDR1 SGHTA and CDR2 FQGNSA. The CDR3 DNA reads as TGTGCCAGCAGCTTAACTAGAAGGTCGGGAGATACGCAGTATTTT. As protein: CASSLTRRSGDTQYF.

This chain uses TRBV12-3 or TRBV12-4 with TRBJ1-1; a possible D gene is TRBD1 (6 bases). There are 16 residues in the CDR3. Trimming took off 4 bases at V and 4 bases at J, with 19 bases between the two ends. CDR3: CASSYTRGAWGTEAFF. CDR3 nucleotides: TGTGCCAGCAGTTATACCAGGGGCGCCTGGGGCACTGAAGCTTTCTTT.

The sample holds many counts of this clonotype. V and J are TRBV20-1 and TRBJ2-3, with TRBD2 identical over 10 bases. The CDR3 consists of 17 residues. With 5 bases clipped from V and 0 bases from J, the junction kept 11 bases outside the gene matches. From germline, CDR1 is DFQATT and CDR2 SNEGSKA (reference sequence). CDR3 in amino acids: CSAGLAGGVLSTDTQYF. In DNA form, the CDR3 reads TGCAGTGCTGGGTTAGCGGGAGGTGTCCTTAGCACAGATACGCAGTATTTT.

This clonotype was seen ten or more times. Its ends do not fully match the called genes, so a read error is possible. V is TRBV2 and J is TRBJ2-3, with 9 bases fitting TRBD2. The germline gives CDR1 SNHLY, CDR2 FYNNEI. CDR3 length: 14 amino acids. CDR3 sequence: CASSGGTSRDTQYF. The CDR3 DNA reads TGTGCCAGCAGTGGCGGGACTAGCAGAGATACGCAGTATTTT.

CDR3 nucleotide sequence: TGTGCCAGTAGTCCTGGAGGGACCCAGAGCTCCTACGAGCAGTACTTC. Its protein product is CASSPGGTQSSYEQYF. V usage is TRBV19 and J usage is TRBJ2-7; D is perhaps TRBD2 (6 bases). Germline V CDR1 and CDR2: LNHDA, SQIVND (reference sequence). The CDR3 extends over 16 amino acids. Between the trimmed V and J ends, which lost 5 bases and 0 bases, there was a span of 17 bases.

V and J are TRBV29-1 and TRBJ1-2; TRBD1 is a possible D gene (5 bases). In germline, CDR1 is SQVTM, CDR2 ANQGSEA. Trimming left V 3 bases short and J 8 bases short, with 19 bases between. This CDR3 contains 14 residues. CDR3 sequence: CSVELSGQGMGYTF. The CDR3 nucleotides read TGCAGCGTTGAGTTAAGTGGGCAGGGTATGGGCTACACCTTC.

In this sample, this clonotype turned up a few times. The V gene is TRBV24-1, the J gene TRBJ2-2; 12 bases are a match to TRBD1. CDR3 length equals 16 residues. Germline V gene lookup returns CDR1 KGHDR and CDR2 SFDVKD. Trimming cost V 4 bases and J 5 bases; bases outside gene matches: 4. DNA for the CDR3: TGTGCCACCAGTGACCGGGGACAGGGGGCGACCGGGGAGCTGTTTTTT. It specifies CATSDRGQGATGELFF.